This T cell receptor beta chain was retrieved from a study of STAT5B mutations in CD4+ large granular lymphocyte leukemia. General study points: Without HLA matching, higher CD4+ than CD8+ T-LGLL clonality could reflect small sample size.

A note on this clone: Antigen: not known.

Study processing details: A productive frequency of 2.59 x 10-5 was the lowest detectable. Only in-frame clones appear in the TCRdb table, and some are missing; sequencing was by immunoSEQ multiplex PCR. From that table come the V and J calls and clone size; the DNA was used to work out D and trimming. Of tens of thousands of clones listed, about two thirds are singletons. The length of the CDR3 is 15 residues. CDR1 is SGHRS and CDR2 is YFSETQ in the germline V gene. With 1 base clipped from V and 4 bases from J, the junction kept 1 base outside the gene matches. The clonotype was recovered from a human donor in good health. Sequenced: CD4+ T cells from blood buffy coats. The chain joins TRBV5-1 to TRBJ2-1; 11 nucleotides line up with TRBD2. In DNA, the CDR3 is TGCGCCAGCAGCTTGTCTAGCGGGGGGTACAATGAGCAGTTCTTC. Translated: CASSLSSGGYNEQFF.